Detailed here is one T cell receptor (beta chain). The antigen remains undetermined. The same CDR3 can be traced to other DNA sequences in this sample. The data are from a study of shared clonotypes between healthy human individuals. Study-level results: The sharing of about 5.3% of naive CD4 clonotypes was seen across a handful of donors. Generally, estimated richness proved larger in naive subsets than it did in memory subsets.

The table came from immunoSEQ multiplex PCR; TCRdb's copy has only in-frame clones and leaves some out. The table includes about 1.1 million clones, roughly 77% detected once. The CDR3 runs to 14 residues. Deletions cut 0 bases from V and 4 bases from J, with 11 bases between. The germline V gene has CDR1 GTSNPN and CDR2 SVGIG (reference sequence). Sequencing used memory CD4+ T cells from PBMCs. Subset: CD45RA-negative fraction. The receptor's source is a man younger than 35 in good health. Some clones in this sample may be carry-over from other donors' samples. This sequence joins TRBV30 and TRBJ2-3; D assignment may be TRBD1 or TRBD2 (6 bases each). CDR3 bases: TGTGCCTGGAGTGTAGGAGGGGGTGCAGATACGCAGTATTTT. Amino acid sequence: CAWSVGGGADTQYF.